This T cell receptor (beta chain) was sequenced in a study of blood T cell repertoires in COVID-19. Study at large: Collection of acute and convalescent COVID-19 samples took place in the United States, Italy and Spain. In each case, the material was cDNA or gDNA derived from T cells, B-cell-depleted T cells, or PBMCs.

This clone was picked up a small number of times. Germline CDR1 LNHNV, CDR2 YYDKDF (reference sequence). Losses at the gene ends were 3 bases for V and 2 bases for J; bases not matched to a gene: 13. The CDR3 has 18 residues. In the original workflow: Quantification of nucleated cells was approximated via reference gene primer amplification. Profiled with immunoSEQ multiplex PCR; TCRdb holds only in-frame clones, not every one. V and J calls and clone size are those listed in that table; D and trimming were worked out from the DNA. The data contain hundreds of thousands of clones, about 83% of them singletons.

The source of this sequence is a woman aged 50 to 60 with acute or convalescent COVID-19. Source material: peripheral blood. J is TRBJ1-5 and V is TRBV15; 7 bases match TRBD1. The CDR3 reads CATSRSRQGFLGNQPQHF. CDR3 DNA: TGTGCCACCAGCAGGTCGAGACAGGGCTTTCTTGGCAATCAGCCCCAGCATTTT.